This TCR beta chain was captured by sequencing in a study of shared clonotypes between healthy human individuals. The genomic DNA of each subset was split evenly across several immunoSEQ plates. Sequencing used immunoSEQ multiplex PCR; TCRdb keeps in-frame clones, though not all of them. In the table there are about 2.4 million clones, 80% to 95% of which are singletons. This clone was detected once. Within the sample, other DNA sequences also encode this same CDR3. The CDR3 runs to 12 residues. The V end lost 0 bases, the J end lost 5 bases, and 5 bases lay between the germline ends. Germline CDR1 reads SGHRS; CDR2 reads YFSETQ.

This chain joins TRBV5-1 and TRBJ2-5; D gene uncertain. The sequence derives from a man between 18 and 29 years old in good health. Some clones in this sample may be carry-over from other donors' samples. The sample taken for sequencing was naive CD4+ T cells from PBMCs. This sample's subset: CD45RA+ positively selected. The chain's CDR3 is CASSLASETQYF. CDR3 nucleotide sequence: TGCGCCAGCAGCTTGGCATCCGAGACCCAGTACTTC.